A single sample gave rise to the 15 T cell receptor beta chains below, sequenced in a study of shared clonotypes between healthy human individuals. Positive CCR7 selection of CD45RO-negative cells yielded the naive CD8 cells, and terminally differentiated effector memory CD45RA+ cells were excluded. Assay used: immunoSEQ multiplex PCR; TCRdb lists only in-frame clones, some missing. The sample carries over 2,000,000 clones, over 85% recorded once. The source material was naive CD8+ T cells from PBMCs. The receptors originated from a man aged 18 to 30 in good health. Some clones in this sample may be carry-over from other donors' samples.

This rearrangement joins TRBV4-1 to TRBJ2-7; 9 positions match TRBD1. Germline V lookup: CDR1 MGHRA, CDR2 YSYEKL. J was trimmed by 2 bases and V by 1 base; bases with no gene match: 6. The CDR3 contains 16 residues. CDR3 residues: CASSQVGQGHAYEQYF. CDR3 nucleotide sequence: TGCGCCAGCAGCCAAGTAGGACAGGGGCACGCCTACGAGCAGTACTTC.

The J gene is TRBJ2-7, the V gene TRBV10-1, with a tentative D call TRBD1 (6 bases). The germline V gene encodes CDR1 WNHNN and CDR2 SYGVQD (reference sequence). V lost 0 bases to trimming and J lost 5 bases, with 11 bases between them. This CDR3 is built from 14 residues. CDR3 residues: CASSESAGDHEQYF. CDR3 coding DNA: TGCGCCAGCAGTGAGTCGGCAGGGGACCACGAGCAGTACTTC.

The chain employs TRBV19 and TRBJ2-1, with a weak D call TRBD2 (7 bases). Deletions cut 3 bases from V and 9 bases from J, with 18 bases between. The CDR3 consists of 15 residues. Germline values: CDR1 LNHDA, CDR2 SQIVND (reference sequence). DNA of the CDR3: TGTGCCAGTAGTATGTTCGGGGGGCCCGGGGGTGAGCAGTTCTTC. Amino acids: CASSMFGGPGGEQFF.

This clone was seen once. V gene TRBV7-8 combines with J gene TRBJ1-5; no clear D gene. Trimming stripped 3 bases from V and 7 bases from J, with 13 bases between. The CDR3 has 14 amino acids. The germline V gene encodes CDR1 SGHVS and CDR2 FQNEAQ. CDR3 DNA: TGTGCCAGCAGCTTCGGCCAGGCGGACCAGCCCCAGCATTTT. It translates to CASSFGQADQPQHF. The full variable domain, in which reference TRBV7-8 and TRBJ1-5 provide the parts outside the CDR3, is GAGVSQSPRYKVAKRGQDVALRCDPISGHVSLFWYQQALGQGPEFLTYFQNEAQLDKSGLPSDRFFAERPEGSVSTLKIQRTQQEDSAVYLCASSFGQADQPQHFGDGTRLSIL.

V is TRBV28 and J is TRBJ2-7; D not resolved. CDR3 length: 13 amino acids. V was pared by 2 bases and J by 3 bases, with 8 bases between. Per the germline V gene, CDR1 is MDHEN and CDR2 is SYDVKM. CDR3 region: CASSLTINYEQYF. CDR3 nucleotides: TGTGCCAGCAGTTTAACGATCAACTACGAGCAGTACTTC.

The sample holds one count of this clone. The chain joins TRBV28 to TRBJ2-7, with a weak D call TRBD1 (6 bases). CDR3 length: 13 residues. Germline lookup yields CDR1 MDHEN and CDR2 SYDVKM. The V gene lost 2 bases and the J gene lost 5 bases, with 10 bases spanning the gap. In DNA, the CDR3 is TGTGCCAGCAGTTTAGGGGGCGCCGACGAGCAGTACTTC. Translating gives CASSLGGADEQYF. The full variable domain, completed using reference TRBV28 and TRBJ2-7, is DVKVTQSSRYLVKRTGEKVFLECVQDMDHENMFWYRQDPGLGLRLIYFSYDVKMKEKGDIPEGYSVSREKKERFSLILESASTNQTSMYLCASSLGGADEQYFGPGTRLTVT.

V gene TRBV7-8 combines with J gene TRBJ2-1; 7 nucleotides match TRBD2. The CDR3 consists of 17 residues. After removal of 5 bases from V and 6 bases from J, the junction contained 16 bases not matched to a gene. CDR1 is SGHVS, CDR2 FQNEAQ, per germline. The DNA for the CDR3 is TGTGCCAGCAGCCGCACCCAGGCTTTAAGGGAGGGCAATGAGCAGTTCTTC. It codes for CASSRTQALREGNEQFF.

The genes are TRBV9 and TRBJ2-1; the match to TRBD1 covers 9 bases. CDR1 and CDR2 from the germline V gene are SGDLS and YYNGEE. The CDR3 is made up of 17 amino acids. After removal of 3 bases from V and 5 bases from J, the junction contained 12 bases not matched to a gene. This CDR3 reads CASSAGGGTGSNNEQFF. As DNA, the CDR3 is TGTGCCAGCAGCGCTGGGGGCGGGACAGGGTCTAACAATGAGCAGTTCTTC.

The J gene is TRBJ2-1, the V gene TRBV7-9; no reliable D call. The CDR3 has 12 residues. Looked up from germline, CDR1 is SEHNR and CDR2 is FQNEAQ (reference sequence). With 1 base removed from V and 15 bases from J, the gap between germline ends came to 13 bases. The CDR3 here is CASSLVGYPAFF. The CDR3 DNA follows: TGTGCCAGCAGCTTAGTGGGCTACCCAGCGTTCTTC.

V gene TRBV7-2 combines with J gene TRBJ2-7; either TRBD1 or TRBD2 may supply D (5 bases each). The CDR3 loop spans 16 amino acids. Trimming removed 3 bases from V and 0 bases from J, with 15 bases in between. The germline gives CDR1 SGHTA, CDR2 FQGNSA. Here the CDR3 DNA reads TGTGCCAGCAGCTTGTCGGGGCAGCCCTTCTCCTACGAGCAGTACTTC. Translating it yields CASSLSGQPFSYEQYF.

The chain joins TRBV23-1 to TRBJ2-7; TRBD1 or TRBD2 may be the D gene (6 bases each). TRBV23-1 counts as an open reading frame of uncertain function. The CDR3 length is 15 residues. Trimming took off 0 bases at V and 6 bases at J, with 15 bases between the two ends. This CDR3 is CASSQSRGVPVEQYF. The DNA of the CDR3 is TGCGCCAGCAGTCAATCTAGGGGGGTTCCGGTCGAGCAGTACTTC.

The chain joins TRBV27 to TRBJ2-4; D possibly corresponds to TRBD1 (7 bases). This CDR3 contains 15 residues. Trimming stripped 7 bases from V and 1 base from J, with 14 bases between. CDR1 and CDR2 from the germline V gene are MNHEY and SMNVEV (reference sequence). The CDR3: CASTPGGFAKNIQYF. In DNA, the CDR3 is TGTGCCAGCACCCCAGGGGGGTTCGCCAAAAACATTCAGTACTTC.

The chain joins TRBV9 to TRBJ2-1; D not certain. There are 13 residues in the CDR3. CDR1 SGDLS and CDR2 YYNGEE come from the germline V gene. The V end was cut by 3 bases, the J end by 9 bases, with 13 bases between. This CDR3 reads CASSEGSLFEQFF. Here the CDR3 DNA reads TGTGCCAGCAGCGAGGGTAGTTTATTTGAGCAGTTCTTC.

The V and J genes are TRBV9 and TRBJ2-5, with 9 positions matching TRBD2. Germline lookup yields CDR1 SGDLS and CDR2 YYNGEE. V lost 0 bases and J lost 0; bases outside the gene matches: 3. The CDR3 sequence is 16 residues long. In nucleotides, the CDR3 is TGTGCCAGCAGCGTAGGGGCGGGAGGGTACCAAGAGACCCAGTACTTC. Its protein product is CASSVGAGGYQETQYF.

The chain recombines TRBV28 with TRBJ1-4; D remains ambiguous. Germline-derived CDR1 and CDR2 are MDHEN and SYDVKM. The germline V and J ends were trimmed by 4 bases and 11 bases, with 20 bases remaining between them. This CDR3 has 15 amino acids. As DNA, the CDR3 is TGTGCCAGCAGTTCGCCCCCCGGGAGGGATGGGAAACTGTTTTTT. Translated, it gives CASSSPPGRDGKLFF.